The T cell receptor beta chain under discussion was sequenced for a study of regulatory T cells in long-lasting Graves disease. Time point: newly diagnosed GD, antithyroid drugs for less than 3 months. Scientists built the TCR library using RNA that was extracted from PBMCs. Recruitment took place at an endocrinology department in Xi'an, China. With iRepertoire HTBI primers and Arm-PCR of CDR3 regions, TCR beta libraries were built. TCRdb called the multiplex PCR reads again in MiXCR, with one record for every CDR3 protein. This sample has about 440,000 distinct CDR3 sequences; 15% occur once, and the top ten carry approximately 15%. This clonotype was counted many times. These sequences were also reported in another study, on T cells in Graves' hyperthyroidism and ophthalmopathy.

This TCR was sampled from a woman in her twenties or thirties with Graves disease. Here the sequenced sample was peripheral blood mononuclear cells (PBMCs), taken at new diagnosis, from a patient treated with antithyroid drugs.

Written as DNA, the CDR3 is TGTGCCACCAGTGATTTGCCCCGTGGAACTGAAGCTTTCTTT. Amino acids: CATSDLPRGTEAFF. V is TRBV24-1 and J is TRBJ1-1; D not certain. From germline, CDR1 is KGHDR and CDR2 SFDVKD. CDR3 length equals 14 residues. Trimming stripped 0 bases from V and 5 bases from J, with 9 bases between.